The subject of this entry is one T cell receptor beta chain. This record comes from a study of blood T cell repertoires in COVID-19. Across the study: From the United States, Italy and Spain came samples of acute and convalescent COVID-19.

Unmatched junction bases numbered 7, after V lost 5 bases and J lost 1 base. CDR3 length: 16 residues. Germline CDR1 SGHKS, CDR2 YYEKEE (reference sequence). Methods used by the authors: Amplified reference gene primers provided the basis for estimating nucleated cell counts. TCRdb keeps only in-frame clones here, not all; method: immunoSEQ multiplex PCR. V and J calls and clone size are those listed in that table; D and trimming were worked out from the DNA. The data contain approximately 100,000 clones, 90% to 95% of them seen just once; the ten biggest clones take up about 0.89%. The V gene is TRBV5-5, the J gene TRBJ2-1; TRBD2 matches at 9 bases. This clonotype was obtained from a man aged 60 to 69 with acute or convalescent COVID-19. Sequencing used peripheral blood. The CDR3 region has the DNA TGTGCCAGCAGACCAACAAGCGGGAGGTCCTACAATGAGCAGTTCTTC. Amino acid sequence: CASRPTSGRSYNEQFF.